Listed below are T cell receptor beta chains from one sample, sequenced in a study of shared clonotypes between healthy human individuals. TCRdb's table, derived via immunoSEQ multiplex PCR, lists solely in-frame clones and lacks some. The sample lists 950,000 to 1,200,000 clones, 70% to 80% occurring once. What was sequenced was memory CD4+ T cells from PBMCs. Every receptor here comes from a man between 18 and 35 years old in good health. Some clones in this sample may be carry-over from other donors' samples. Each CDR3 is given with its conserved first and last residue. The D gene is left open where the match is weak. Rows give clone size only sometimes, using once, few, many, or a class for an expanded clone.

- | TRBJ2-1 | - | TRBV11-2 | CASSLDLVREQFF | TGTGCCAGCAGCTTAGACCTCGTCCGTGAGCAGTTCTTC
- | TRBJ2-7 | - | TRBV5-1 | CASSLAPLYEQYF | TGCGCCAGCAGCTTGGCCCCCCTCTACGAGCAGTACTTC
- | TRBJ2-3 | - | TRBV5-5 | CASSQGARAADTQYF | TGTGCCAGCAGCCAAGGGGCCAGGGCGGCAGATACGCAGTATTTT
- | TRBJ2-2 | - | TRBV5-4 | CASSAPGAMRTGELFF | TGTGCCAGCAGCGCGCCGGGGGCGATGAGGACCGGGGAGCTGTTTTTT
- | TRBJ1-4 | TRBD1 | TRBV5-1 | CASSPEVTGGAGIEKLFF | TGCGCCAGCAGCCCCGAGGTGACAGGGGGCGCCGGAATTGAAAAACTGTTTTTT
- | TRBJ2-7 | TRBD1 | TRBV6-1 | CASRWTGTDLIGTF | TGTGCCAGCAGATGGACCGGGACAGACCTAATCGGGACCTTC
- | TRBJ2-7 | - | TRBV4-1 | CASSQLYGVGYEQYF | TGCGCCAGCAGCCAACTCTACGGGGTGGGCTACGAGCAGTACTTC
- | TRBJ1-2 | - | TRBV5-1 | CASTPGGNYGYTF | TGCGCCAGCACTCCTGGCGGGAACTATGGCTACACCTTC
- | TRBJ2-7 | - | TRBV7-6 | CASSSMTSSYEQYF | TGTGCCAGCAGCTCCATGACTAGTTCCTACGAGCAGTACTTC
- | TRBJ1-2 | - | TRBV9 | CASSDPGVRYTF | TGTGCCAGCAGCGACCCGGGCGTCCGCTACACCTTC
- | TRBJ2-1 | - | TRBV7-3 | CASSPRSVSSYNEQFF | TGTGCCAGCAGCCCCAGAAGCGTAAGCTCCTACAATGAGCAGTTCTTC
- | TRBJ2-1 | - | TRBV11-1 | CASSRRVYNEQFF | TGTGCCAGCAGCCGACGGGTATACAATGAGCAGTTCTTC
- | TRBJ2-3 | TRBD1 | TRBV5-1 | CASSPTGEPSQQYF | TGCGCCAGCAGCCCCACAGGGGAGCCCTCTCAGCAGTATTTT
few | TRBJ1-5 | - | TRBV7-9 | CASSSGGDVANQPQHF | TGTGCCAGCAGCTCGGGAGGGGATGTTGCCAATCAGCCCCAGCATTTT
- | TRBJ2-3 | TRBD2 | TRBV7-2 | CASSLALAGTDTQYF | TGTGCCAGCAGCTTAGCACTAGCGGGCACAGATACGCAGTATTTT
- | TRBJ2-5 | - | TRBV5-4 | CASSSRGAGPQETQYF | TGTGCCAGCAGCTCCCGAGGGGCGGGACCCCAAGAGACCCAGTACTTC
- | TRBJ1-1 | - | TRBV9 | CASSAHGGVNTEAFF | TGTGCCAGCAGCGCCCACGGGGGGGTGAACACTGAAGCTTTCTTT
- | TRBJ2-7 | - | TRBV5-4 | CASSLGAGSYEQYF | TGTGCCAGCAGCTTGGGGGCCGGCTCCTACGAGCAGTACTTC
- | TRBJ2-3 | - | TRBV9 | CASSVGQHTDTQYF | TGTGCCAGCAGCGTCGGACAGCACACAGATACGCAGTATTTT
- | TRBJ2-7 | TRBD2 | TRBV7-8 | CASSPGLAGVSRYEQYF | TGTGCCAGCAGCCCAGGACTAGCGGGAGTTAGTCGGTACGAGCAGTACTTC
- | TRBJ2-7 | - | TRBV7-2 | CASSLVYWGQVPGDEQYF | TGTGCCAGCAGCTTAGTCTATTGGGGCCAGGTCCCCGGAGACGAGCAGTACTTC
- | TRBJ1-6 | - | TRBV10-3 | CAISDRTRNSPLHF | TGTGCCATCAGTGATCGGACGCGTAATTCACCCCTCCACTTT
- | TRBJ1-1 | TRBD1 | TRBV7-8 | CASSLRTGGLNTEAFF | TGTGCCAGCAGCCTGCGGACAGGGGGCTTGAACACTGAAGCTTTCTTT
- | TRBJ2-7 | - | TRBV11-2 | CASSLVGILEGGILDEQYF | TGTGCCAGCAGCTTAGTAGGCATTCTCGAGGGGGGAATCTTGGACGAGCAGTACTTC
- | TRBJ2-7 | TRBD2 | TRBV6-5 | CASGTGGSYEQYF | TGTGCCAGCGGGACGGGGGGCTCCTACGAGCAGTACTTC
- | TRBJ1-1 | - | TRBV5-1 | CASSLALVGRRQDRLEAFF | TGCGCCAGCAGCTTGGCCTTGGTTGGGCGGAGACAGGACCGCCTTGAAGCTTTCTTT
- | TRBJ2-5 | TRBD2 | TRBV11-1 | CASSLLAGGAETQYF | TGTGCCAGCAGCTTACTAGCGGGAGGTGCAGAGACCCAGTACTTC
- | TRBJ1-5 | - | TRBV15 | CATSRDAGQPQHF | TGTGCCACCAGCAGAGATGCCGGTCAGCCCCAGCATTTT
- | TRBJ2-1 | - | TRBV5-4 | CASSPRGHNEQFF | TGTGCCAGCAGCCCACGAGGCCACAATGAGCAGTTCTTC
once | TRBJ2-7 | TRBD2 | TRBV7-3 | CASSPLAGSYEQYF | TGTGCCAGCAGCCCGCTAGCGGGCTCCTACGAGCAGTACTTC
- | TRBJ1-4 | - | TRBV4-3 | CASSQDSGALANEKLFF | TGCGCCAGCAGCCAAGATTCAGGGGCGCTTGCTAATGAAAAACTGTTTTTT
- | TRBJ1-2 | - | TRBV28 | CASSLRPSTVYGYTF | TGTGCCAGCAGTTTACGTCCCAGCACAGTCTATGGCTACACCTTC
- | TRBJ2-3 | - | TRBV25-1 | CASSEPGRGDTQYF | TGTGCCAGCAGTGAGCCGGGACGCGGAGATACGCAGTATTTT
- | TRBJ2-3 | TRBD1 | TRBV5-1 | CASSLSGQGSPDTQYF | TGCGCCAGCAGCTTGTCGGGACAGGGGAGTCCAGATACGCAGTATTTT
- | TRBJ2-2 | TRBD2 | TRBV4-3 | CASSRGGRGDSYTGELFF | TGCGCCAGCAGCCGGGGGGGTAGAGGGGACTCGTACACCGGGGAGCTGTTTTTT
- | TRBJ1-4 | - | TRBV28 | CASSFRGREKLFF | TGTGCCAGCAGTTTCCGGGGGCGTGAAAAACTGTTTTTT
- | TRBJ2-7 | - | TRBV19 | CASMSLGEGPGEQYF | TGTGCCAGCATGAGTCTGGGAGAGGGTCCGGGCGAGCAGTACTTC
- | TRBJ1-4 | - | TRBV28 | CASKPGANEKLFF | TGTGCCAGCAAGCCGGGAGCTAATGAAAAACTGTTTTTT
- | TRBJ1-4 | TRBD1 | TRBV18 | CASSPGQGEKLFF | TGTGCCAGCTCGCCGGGACAGGGGGAAAAACTGTTTTTT
- | TRBJ2-7 | TRBD2 | TRBV9 | CASSVDSGSYEQYF | TGTGCCAGCAGCGTAGATAGCGGGAGCTACGAGCAGTACTTC
once | TRBJ2-2 | - | TRBV4-1 | CASSQGGTVPGELFF | TGCGCCAGCAGCCAAGGCGGGACTGTCCCCGGGGAGCTGTTTTTT
- | TRBJ2-7 | - | TRBV5-8 | CASSIWTGSSCEQYF | TGTGCCAGCAGCATATGGACGGGCAGCTCCTGCGAGCAGTACTTC
- | TRBJ2-7 | TRBD2 | TRBV5-6 | CASSSTSGAYEQYF | TGTGCCAGCAGCTCAACTAGCGGCGCCTACGAGCAGTACTTC
- | TRBJ1-2 | TRBD1 | TRBV2 | CAGNPGQGFGYTF | TGTGCCGGCAACCCGGGACAGGGTTTTGGCTACACCTTC
- | TRBJ2-1 | - | TRBV4-1 | CASSPGFLLYNEQFF | TGCGCCAGCAGCCCAGGATTTTTATTATACAATGAGCAGTTCTTC
- | TRBJ2-3 | - | TRBV6-1 | CASSAHRGGTDTQYF | TGTGCCAGCAGTGCCCACCGAGGGGGCACAGATACGCAGTATTTT
- | TRBJ2-1 | TRBD1 | TRBV2 | CASGDRGTYNEQFF | TGTGCCTCAGGGGACAGGGGGACCTACAATGAGCAGTTCTTC
- | TRBJ2-7 | TRBD1 | TRBV5-5 | CASSPGQRFYEQYF | TGTGCCAGCAGCCCGGGACAGAGATTTTACGAGCAGTACTTC
- | TRBJ1-4 | TRBD1 | TRBV29-1 | CSHRGPTNEKLFF | TGCAGCCACAGGGGGCCAACTAATGAAAAACTGTTTTTT
- | TRBJ2-7 | TRBD1 | TRBV5-1 | CASSSTGGVPPYEQYF | TGCGCCAGCAGCTCTACAGGGGGTGTTCCCCCCTACGAGCAGTACTTC
- | TRBJ2-6 | TRBD1 | TRBV2 | CASSDGQGAKSGANVLTF | TGTGCCAGCAGTGACGGGCAGGGGGCGAAATCTGGGGCCAACGTCCTGACTTTC
- | TRBJ2-3 | - | TRBV5-6 | CASSLVGPQADTQYF | TGTGCCAGCAGCTTGGTTGGCCCGCAAGCAGATACGCAGTATTTT
- | TRBJ1-5 | TRBD1 | TRBV15 | CATSRVDRGLSQPQHF | TGTGCCACCAGCAGAGTCGACAGGGGGCTTAGTCAGCCCCAGCATTTT
- | TRBJ2-1 | - | TRBV2 | CASNGALRQVSSYNEQFF | TGTGCCAGCAACGGGGCCCTTCGACAGGTCTCCTCCTACAATGAGCAGTTCTTC
- | TRBJ2-7 | TRBD2 | TRBV28 | CASSPGLAAYEQYF | TGTGCCAGCAGCCCGGGACTAGCGGCCTACGAGCAGTACTTC
- | TRBJ1-1 | TRBD1 | TRBV7-8 | CASSLEGAGTEAFF | TGTGCCAGCAGCTTAGAGGGGGCTGGAACTGAAGCTTTCTTT
- | TRBJ2-7 | - | TRBV19 | CASSLTASSYEQYF | TGTGCCAGTAGCTTGACAGCGAGCTCCTACGAGCAGTACTTC